Listed here are 14 T cell receptor beta chains from one sample, sequenced in a study of PD-L1 blockade in urothelial cancer. Only in-frame clones appear in the TCRdb table, and some are missing; sequencing was by immunoSEQ multiplex PCR. Here the sample spans fewer than 130,000 clones, roughly 84% being singletons. Material: PBMCs, obtained around atezolizumab (anti-PD-L1) treatment. The receptor source for this set is a man aged 45-65 years with urothelial cancer.

This chain uses TRBV29-1 with TRBJ2-7; D is possibly TRBD1 (6 bases). Germline loops: CDR1 SQVTM, CDR2 ANQGSEA. V lost 4 bases, J lost 2 bases, and 18 bases lay in between. This CDR3 is 15 amino acids long. DNA for the CDR3: TGCAGCGTTGGACCCGGGACACCACTGCCCTACGAGCAGTACTTC. Amino acids: CSVGPGTPLPYEQYF.

The V call is TRBV6-5, the J call TRBJ1-2; perhaps TRBD1 as D (5 bases). In germline, CDR1 is MNHEY, CDR2 SVGAGI. This CDR3 has 15 amino acids. The V end lost 0 bases, the J end lost 0 bases, and 8 bases lay between the germline ends. CDR3 region: CASSYSGRANYGYTF. The CDR3 DNA reads as TGTGCCAGCAGTTACTCGGGCAGGGCTAACTATGGCTACACCTTC.

The genes are TRBV19 and TRBJ1-2, with 9 bases fitting TRBD1. This CDR3 comprises 11 residues. Germline assignment: CDR1 LNHDA and CDR2 SQIVND (reference sequence). CDR3 protein: CGSEDRGRYTF. As DNA, the CDR3 is TGTGGTTCCGAGGACAGGGGACGCTACACCTTC.

The rearrangement uses TRBV18 and TRBJ2-7; TRBD1 agrees at 8 bases. The germline CDR1 and CDR2 sequences are KGHSH and LQKENI. The V gene end was trimmed by 3 bases and the J gene end by 6 bases; junction bases not matched to a gene: 13. The CDR3 is 16 amino acids. The CDR3 loop is CASSPGQGASAGEQYF. Written as DNA, the CDR3 is TGTGCCAGCTCACCGGGTCAGGGGGCGAGCGCGGGCGAGCAGTACTTC.

The genes are TRBV11-3 and TRBJ2-7, with 9 bases identical to TRBD2. The germline gives CDR1 SGHNT, CDR2 YENEEA. The J segment lost 2 bases and the V segment lost 5 bases, leaving 4 bases of the junction unmatched. The CDR3 totals 14 residues. CDR3 DNA sequence: TGTGCCAGCAGCCGAAGCGGGAGGACCTACGAGCAGTACTTC. This sequence encodes CASSRSGRTYEQYF. Based on the CDR3 plus reference TRBV11-3 and TRBJ2-7, the full variable domain is EAGVVQSPRYKIIEKKQPVAFWCNPISGHNTLYWYLQNLGQGPELLIRYENEEAVDDSQLPKDRFSAERLKGVDSTLKIQPAELGDSAVYLCASSRSGRTYEQYFGPGTRLTVT.

This sequence joins TRBV19 and TRBJ2-1; 9 nucleotides match TRBD1. The CDR3 covers 12 residues. CDR1 LNHDA and CDR2 SQIVND come from the germline V gene (reference sequence). In nucleotides, the CDR3 is TGTGCAACCTGGGACAGGGCCAATGAGCAGTTCTTC. It specifies CATWDRANEQFF.

This rearrangement joins TRBV5-4 to TRBJ1-4; D is unclear. There are 15 residues in the CDR3. The V end lost 4 bases, the J end lost 0 bases, and 10 bases lay between the germline ends. Germline lookup yields CDR1 SGHNT and CDR2 YYREEE (reference sequence). CDR3 sequence reads: CASSLHGSTNEKLFF. CDR3 sequence (DNA): TGTGCCAGCAGCCTCCACGGGTCAACTAATGAAAAACTGTTTTTT.

V and J are TRBV28 and TRBJ1-5; 7 bases line up with TRBD1. The CDR3 is 15 residues long. Losses at the gene ends were 7 bases for V and 7 bases for J; bases not matched to a gene: 13. The germline V gene has CDR1 MDHEN and CDR2 SYDVKM. CDR3 in DNA: TGTGCCAGCAAGGGGGGAACAGGGGCGGCCCAGCCCCAGCATTTT. Protein sequence: CASKGGTGAAQPQHF.

This clone was counted once. J is TRBJ1-2 and V is TRBV19; D not resolved. V dropped 3 bases and J dropped 7 bases, with 9 bases sitting between them. Looked up from germline, CDR1 is LNHDA and CDR2 is SQIVND (reference sequence). This CDR3 region has 12 residues. The CDR3: CASSIGSTGYTF. CDR3 in DNA: TGTGCCAGTAGTATCGGTTCAACTGGCTACACCTTC.

The CDR3 DNA reads as TGTGCCAGCAGTTACGGCGCACGGACTTACACCGGGGAGCTGTTTTTT. Protein product: CASSYGARTYTGELFF. The chain is built from TRBV6-5 and TRBJ2-2, with D possibly matching TRBD2 (5 bases). This CDR3 contains 16 residues. Germline V gene data show CDR1 as MNHEY and CDR2 as SVGAGI. Trimming left V 2 bases short and J 3 bases short, with 13 bases between.

J is TRBJ1-2 and V is TRBV7-2; TRBD1 might be the D (5 bases). The CDR3 has 15 residues. Germline V gives CDR1 SGHTA, CDR2 FQGNSA. Trimming cost V 2 bases and J 4 bases, with 14 bases left between them. Written as DNA, the CDR3 is TGTGCCAGCAGCTTACGAGGGGAGGCCTCCTATGGCTACACCTTC. This sequence encodes CASSLRGEASYGYTF. The full variable domain, with the rest looked up from reference TRBV7-2 and TRBJ1-2, is GAGVSQSPSNKVTEKGKDVELRCDPISGHTALYWYRQSLGQGLEFLIYFQGNSAPDKSGLPSDRFSAERTGGSVSTLTIQRTQQEDSAVYLCASSLRGEASYGYTFGSGTRLTVV.

V is TRBV5-1 and J is TRBJ1-4; the match to TRBD1 covers 7 bases. Germline CDR1 SGHRS, CDR2 YFSETQ. The CDR3 contains 14 residues. Unmatched junction bases numbered 4, after V lost 4 bases and J lost 4 bases. The CDR3 DNA reads TGCGCCAGCAGCCAAACAGGGGATAATGAAAAACTGTTTTTT. It yields the protein CASSQTGDNEKLFF.

This clone has just a few counts. The V and J genes are TRBV13 and TRBJ1-6, with a tentative D call TRBD1 (6 bases). CDR1 and CDR2 from the germline V gene are PRHDT and FYEKMQ (reference sequence). Trimming removed 4 bases from V and 3 bases from J, with 13 bases in between. This CDR3 comprises 16 residues. CDR3 bases: TGTGCCAGCAGCTCAGACAGGCTAGGCTATAATTCACCCCTCCACTTT. Translated, it gives CASSSDRLGYNSPLHF.

This clone has a handful of counts. The chain carries TRBV11-3 and TRBJ2-1; 7 bases map to TRBD2. Germline V gives CDR1 SGHNT, CDR2 YENEEA. Trimming at V came to 5 bases and at J to 6 bases, leaving 10 bases not matched to a gene. CDR3 length: 15 amino acids. The CDR3 bases are TGTGCCAGCAGCCCCCGAGCGGGAAAGGGCAATGAGCAGTTCTTC. Protein product: CASSPRAGKGNEQFF.